Listed below are T cell receptor beta chains from one sample, sequenced in a study of identifying expanded T cells in peripheral blood. Only in-frame clones appear in the TCRdb table, and some are missing; sequencing was by immunoSEQ multiplex PCR. The data contain about 53,000 clones, around four fifths of them singletons. The sample was blood. The origin of the receptors is a person aged 18 to 70 in good health. Both conserved end residues are part of each CDR3. Each record gives: J gene, D gene, V gene, CDR3 protein, CDR3 DNA. A D gene is named only where the DNA matches it firmly.

TRBJ1-2	TRBD1	TRBV5-5	CASSFSAGQGNHPAF	TGTGCCAGCAGCTTTTCTGCGGGACAGGGAAACCACCCGGCCTTC
TRBJ1-2	.	TRBV6-1	CASSEDIYGYTF	TGTGCCAGCAGTGAGGACATCTATGGCTACACCTTC
TRBJ1-2	TRBD1	TRBV30	CAWTRDRESYGYTF	TGTGCCTGGACCCGGGACAGGGAAAGTTATGGCTACACCTTC
TRBJ2-2	.	TRBV6-5	CASRPRGHTGELFF	TGTGCCAGCAGACCCAGGGGTCACACCGGGGAGCTGTTTTTT
TRBJ2-5	.	TRBV19	CASTQQVGETQYF	TGTGCCAGTACCCAACAGGTGGGAGAGACCCAGTACTTC
TRBJ2-5	.	TRBV27	CASSFQPGETQYF	TGTGCCAGCAGTTTCCAGCCGGGGGAGACCCAGTACTTC
TRBJ2-3	TRBD2	TRBV14	CASSQDLGAGSTDTQYF	TGTGCCAGCAGCCAAGATCTTGGAGCGGGGAGCACAGATACGCAGTATTTT
TRBJ2-4	TRBD2	TRBV6-1	CASTNMGLAGEGYF	TGTGCCAGCACCAATATGGGACTAGCGGGAGAGGGGTACTTC
TRBJ1-1	.	TRBV30	CAWSADSRYTEAFF	TGTGCCTGGAGCGCCGACTCTAGGTACACTGAAGCTTTCTTT
TRBJ2-2	.	TRBV7-2	CASSSSTGELFF	TGTGCCAGCAGCTCGAGTACCGGGGAGCTGTTTTTT